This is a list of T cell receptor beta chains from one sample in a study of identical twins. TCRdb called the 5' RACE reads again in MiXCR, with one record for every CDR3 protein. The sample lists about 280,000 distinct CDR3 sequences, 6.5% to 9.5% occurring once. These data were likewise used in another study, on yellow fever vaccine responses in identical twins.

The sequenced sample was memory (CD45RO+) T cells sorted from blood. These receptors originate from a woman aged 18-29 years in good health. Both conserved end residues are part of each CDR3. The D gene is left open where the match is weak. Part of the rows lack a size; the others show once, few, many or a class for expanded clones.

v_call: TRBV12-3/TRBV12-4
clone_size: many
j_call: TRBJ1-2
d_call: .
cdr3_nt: TGTGCCAGCAGTTTTGGCAGGAGCGCTTATGGCTACACCTTC
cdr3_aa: CASSFGRSAYGYTF

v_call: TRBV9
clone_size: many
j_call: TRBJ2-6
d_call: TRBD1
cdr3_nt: TGTGCCAGCAGCGTCGGGACAGGGAGTTTTTCTGGGGCCAACGTCCTGACTTTC
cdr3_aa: CASSVGTGSFSGANVLTF

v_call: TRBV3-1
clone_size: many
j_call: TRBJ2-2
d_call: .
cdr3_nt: TGTGCCAGCGGGGGGCTTACCGGGGAGCTGTTTTTT
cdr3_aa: CASGGLTGELFF

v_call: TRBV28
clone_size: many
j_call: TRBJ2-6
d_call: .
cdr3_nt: TGTGCCAGACTTCGGTACTCTGGGGCCAACGTCCTGACTTTC
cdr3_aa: CARLRYSGANVLTF

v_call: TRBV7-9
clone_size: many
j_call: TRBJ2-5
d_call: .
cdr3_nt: TGTGCCAGCAGCTTAGCGGCCTCGGCCCAAGAGACCCAGTACTTC
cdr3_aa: CASSLAASAQETQYF

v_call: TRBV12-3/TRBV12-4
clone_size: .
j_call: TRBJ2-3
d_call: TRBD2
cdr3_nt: TGTACCAGCAGTGTTAGCGGGAGATGGTCCGATACGCAGTATTTT
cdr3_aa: CTSSVSGRWSDTQYF

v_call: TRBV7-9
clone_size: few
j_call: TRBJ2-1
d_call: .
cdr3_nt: TGTGCCAGCAGCGCCATTCTAGCCGCCTCCTACAATGAGCAGTTCTTC
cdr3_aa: CASSAILAASYNEQFF

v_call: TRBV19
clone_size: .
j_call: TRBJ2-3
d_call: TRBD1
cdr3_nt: TGTGCCAGTAGTATTGGTTCACAGGGGCCGGGGAATACGCAGTATTTT
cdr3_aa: CASSIGSQGPGNTQYF

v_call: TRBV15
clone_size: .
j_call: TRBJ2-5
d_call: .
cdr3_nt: TGTGCCACCAGCAGAGATTTAGGACGACCAACCCAAGAGACCCAGTACTTC
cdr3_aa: CATSRDLGRPTQETQYF

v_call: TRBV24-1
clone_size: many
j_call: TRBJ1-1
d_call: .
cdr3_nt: TGTGCCACCAAGGGTTTCAACACTGAAGCTTTCTTT
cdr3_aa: CATKGFNTEAFF

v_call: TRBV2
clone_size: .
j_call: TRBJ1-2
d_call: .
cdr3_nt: TGTGCCAGCACAGGGGCGAATGGCTACACCTTC
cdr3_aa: CASTGANGYTF

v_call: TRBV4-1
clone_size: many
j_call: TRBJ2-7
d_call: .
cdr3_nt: TGCGCCAGCAGCCAACCTGGGAGAATAAACTACGAGCAGTACTTC
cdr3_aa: CASSQPGRINYEQYF

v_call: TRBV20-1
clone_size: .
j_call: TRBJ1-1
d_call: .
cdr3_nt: TGCAGTGCTAGTGACCCGGGGGGGTACACTGAAGCTTTCTTT
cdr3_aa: CSASDPGGYTEAFF

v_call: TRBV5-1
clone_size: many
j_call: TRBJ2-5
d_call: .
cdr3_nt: TGCGCCAGCAGCTTGAATCCAGGGGCCCAAGAGACCCAGTACTTC
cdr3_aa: CASSLNPGAQETQYF

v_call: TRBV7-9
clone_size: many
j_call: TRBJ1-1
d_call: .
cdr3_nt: TGTGCCAGCAGCTTCCGAACAGGGCCCTACACTGAAGCTTTCTTT
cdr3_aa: CASSFRTGPYTEAFF

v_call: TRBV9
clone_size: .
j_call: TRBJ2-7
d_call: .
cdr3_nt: TGTGCCAGCAGCACCCGACCCGGGACGTCGGAAGGGGAGGCCTACGAGCAGTACTTC
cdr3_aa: CASSTRPGTSEGEAYEQYF

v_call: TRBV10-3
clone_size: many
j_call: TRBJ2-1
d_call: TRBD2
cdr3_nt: TGTGCCATCAGACCCTCCGGGACTAGCGGGTCTGATGAGCAGTTCTTC
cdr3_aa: CAIRPSGTSGSDEQFF

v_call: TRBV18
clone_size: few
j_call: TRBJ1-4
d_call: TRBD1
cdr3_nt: TGTGCCAGCTCACCACTGGGACAGGTCGATGAAAAACTGTTTTTT
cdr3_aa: CASSPLGQVDEKLFF

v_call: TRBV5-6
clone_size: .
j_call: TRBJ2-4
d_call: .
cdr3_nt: TGTGCCAGCAGCTTGCAGGGGAAAAACATTCAGTACTTC
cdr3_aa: CASSLQGKNIQYF

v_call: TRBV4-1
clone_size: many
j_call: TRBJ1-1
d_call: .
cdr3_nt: TGCGCCAGCAGCCAAAAAAGGACAGCCCCGAACACTGAAGCTTTCTTT
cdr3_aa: CASSQKRTAPNTEAFF

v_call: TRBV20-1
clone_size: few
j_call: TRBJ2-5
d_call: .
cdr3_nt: TGCAGTGCTAGATGGGACAACCAAGAGACCCAGTACTTC
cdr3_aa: CSARWDNQETQYF

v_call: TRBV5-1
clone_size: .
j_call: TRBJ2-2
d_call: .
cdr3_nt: TGCGCCAGCAGCCACCCTCGCGGGGCCGCCACCGGGGAGCTGTTTTTT
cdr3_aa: CASSHPRGAATGELFF

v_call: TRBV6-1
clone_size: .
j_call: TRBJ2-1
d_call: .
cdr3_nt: TGTGCCAGCAGTGGAAAAACAGGGCCTGCCTACAATGAGCAGTTCTTC
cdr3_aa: CASSGKTGPAYNEQFF

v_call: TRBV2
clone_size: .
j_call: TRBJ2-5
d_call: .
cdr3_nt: TGTGCCAGCAGTGGGGGGAAAGAGACCCAGTACTTC
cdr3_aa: CASSGGKETQYF

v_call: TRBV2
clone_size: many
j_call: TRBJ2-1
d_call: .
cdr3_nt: TGTGCCAGCAGTGTCGAGAACAATGAGCAGTTCTTC
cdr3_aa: CASSVENNEQFF

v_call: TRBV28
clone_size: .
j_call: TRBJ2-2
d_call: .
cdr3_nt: TGTGCCAGCAGTCCATCTGCTATGAGGGGGGAGATGTTTTTT
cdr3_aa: CASSPSAMRGEMFF

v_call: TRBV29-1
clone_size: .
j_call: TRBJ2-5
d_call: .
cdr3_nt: TGCAGCGCTGAGGCCAGAGTACAAGAGACCCAGTACTTC
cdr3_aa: CSAEARVQETQYF

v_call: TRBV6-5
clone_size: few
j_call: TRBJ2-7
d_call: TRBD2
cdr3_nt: TGTGCCAGCAGGGACTCTAGCGGGCCAGGCGAGCAGTACTTC
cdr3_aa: CASRDSSGPGEQYF

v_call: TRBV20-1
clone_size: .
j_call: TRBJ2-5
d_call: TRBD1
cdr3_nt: TGCAGTGCTCCCGGACAGGGATCAGAGACCCAGTACTTC
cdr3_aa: CSAPGQGSETQYF

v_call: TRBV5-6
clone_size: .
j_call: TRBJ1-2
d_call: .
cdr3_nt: TGTGCCAGCAGCTGGGCAACAGGAGTGGGAGATGGCTACACCTTC
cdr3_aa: CASSWATGVGDGYTF

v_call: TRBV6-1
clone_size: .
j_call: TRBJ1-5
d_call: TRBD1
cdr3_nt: TGTGCCAGCACCGCCGGGACAGGGGCTTCAAATCAGCCCCAGCATTTT
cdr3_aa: CASTAGTGASNQPQHF

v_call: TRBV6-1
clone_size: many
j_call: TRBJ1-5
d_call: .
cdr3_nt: TGTGCCAGCCGGCGGTTTACTTGGGGCAATCAGCCCCAGCATTTT
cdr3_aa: CASRRFTWGNQPQHF

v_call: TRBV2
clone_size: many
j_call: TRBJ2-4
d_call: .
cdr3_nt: TGTGCCAGCAGTGAAGAGGCGGCCGCCAAAAACATTCAGTACTTC
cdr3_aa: CASSEEAAAKNIQYF

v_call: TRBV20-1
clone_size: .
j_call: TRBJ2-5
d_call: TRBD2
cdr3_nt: TGCAGTGCTAGAGTGACTAGCGGGATTGAGACCCAGTACTTC
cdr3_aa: CSARVTSGIETQYF

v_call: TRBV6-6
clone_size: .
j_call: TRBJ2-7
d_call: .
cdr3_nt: TGTGCCAGCAGTAGGATCCCCGGGTACGAGCAGTACTTC
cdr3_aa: CASSRIPGYEQYF

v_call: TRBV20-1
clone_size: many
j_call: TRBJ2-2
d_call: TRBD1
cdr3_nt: TGCAGTGCTAGAGGGACAGGGAACACCGGGGAGCTGTTTTTT
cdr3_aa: CSARGTGNTGELFF

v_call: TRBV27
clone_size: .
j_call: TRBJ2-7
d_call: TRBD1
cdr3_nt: TGTGCCAGCAGAGCAGGGACAGGGGCCCCCTACGAGCAGTACTTC
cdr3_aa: CASRAGTGAPYEQYF

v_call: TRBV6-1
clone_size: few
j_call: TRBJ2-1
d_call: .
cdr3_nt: TGTGCCAGCACGGCGACGGAGGTAAATGAGCAGTTCTTC
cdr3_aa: CASTATEVNEQFF

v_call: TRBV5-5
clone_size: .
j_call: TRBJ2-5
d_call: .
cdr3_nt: TGTGCCAGCAGCTGGCAGGGTGTGCAGGCTAAAGAGACCCAGTACTTC
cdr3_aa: CASSWQGVQAKETQYF

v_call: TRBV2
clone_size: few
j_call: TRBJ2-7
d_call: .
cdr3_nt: TGTGCCAGCACTAAAGGCAGGGTTGCCTACGAGCAGTACTTC
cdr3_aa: CASTKGRVAYEQYF

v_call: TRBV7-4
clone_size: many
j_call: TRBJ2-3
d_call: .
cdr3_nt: TGTGCCAGCAGGCCTGGTAGCCGGGAGCAGGTTCCAGATACGCAGTATTTT
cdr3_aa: CASRPGSREQVPDTQYF

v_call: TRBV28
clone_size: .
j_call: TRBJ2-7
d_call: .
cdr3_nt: TGTGCCAGCAGTGCCATCTTCTACGAGCAGTACTTC
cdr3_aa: CASSAIFYEQYF

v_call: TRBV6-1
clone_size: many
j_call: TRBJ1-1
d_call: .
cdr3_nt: TGTGCCAGCAAACCAAATCAGGAGAACACTGAAGCTTTCTTT
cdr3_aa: CASKPNQENTEAFF

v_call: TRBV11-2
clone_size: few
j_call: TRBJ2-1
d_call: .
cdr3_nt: TGTGCCAGCAGCTTTCCCATGCCCCCTGTCCATGAGCAGTTCTTC
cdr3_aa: CASSFPMPPVHEQFF

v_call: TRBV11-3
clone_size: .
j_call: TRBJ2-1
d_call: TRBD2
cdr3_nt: TGTGCCAGCAGCCCCGCGGGAGCTTCCCACAATGAGCAGTTCTTC
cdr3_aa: CASSPAGASHNEQFF

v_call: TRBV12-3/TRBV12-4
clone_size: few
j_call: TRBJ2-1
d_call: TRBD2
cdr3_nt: TGTGCCAGCAGTTTCTGGGTAGCGGGAGGACCTAACAAGTTCTTC
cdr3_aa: CASSFWVAGGPNKFF

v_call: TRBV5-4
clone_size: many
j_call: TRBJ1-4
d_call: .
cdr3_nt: TGTGCCAGCAGCAAGATGGGTGGCGCAACTAATGAAAAACTGTTTTTT
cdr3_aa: CASSKMGGATNEKLFF

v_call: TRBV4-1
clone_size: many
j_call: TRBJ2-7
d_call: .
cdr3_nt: TGCGCCAGCAGCCAAGAACGGTTGACCGAGCAGTACTTC
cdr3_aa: CASSQERLTEQYF

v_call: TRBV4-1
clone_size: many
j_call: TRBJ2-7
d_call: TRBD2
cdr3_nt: TGCGCCAGCAGCCAAGTGGGAGGGGCCAAAAGCCTGGAGCAGTACTTC
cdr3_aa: CASSQVGGAKSLEQYF

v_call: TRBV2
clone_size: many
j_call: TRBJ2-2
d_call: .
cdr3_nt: TGTGCCAGTTTAACAAATCCCCTCTCAGCCGGGGAGCTGTTTTTT
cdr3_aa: CASLTNPLSAGELFF

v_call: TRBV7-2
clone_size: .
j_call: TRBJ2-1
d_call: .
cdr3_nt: TGTGCCAGCAGCCGCCGAGCCGGGATCAGCTCCTACAATGAGCAGTTCTTC
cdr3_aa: CASSRRAGISSYNEQFF

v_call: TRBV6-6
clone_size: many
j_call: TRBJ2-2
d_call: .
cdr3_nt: TGTGCCATCAAGACAGGGAGGCGGGGGGAGCTGTTTTTT
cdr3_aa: CAIKTGRRGELFF